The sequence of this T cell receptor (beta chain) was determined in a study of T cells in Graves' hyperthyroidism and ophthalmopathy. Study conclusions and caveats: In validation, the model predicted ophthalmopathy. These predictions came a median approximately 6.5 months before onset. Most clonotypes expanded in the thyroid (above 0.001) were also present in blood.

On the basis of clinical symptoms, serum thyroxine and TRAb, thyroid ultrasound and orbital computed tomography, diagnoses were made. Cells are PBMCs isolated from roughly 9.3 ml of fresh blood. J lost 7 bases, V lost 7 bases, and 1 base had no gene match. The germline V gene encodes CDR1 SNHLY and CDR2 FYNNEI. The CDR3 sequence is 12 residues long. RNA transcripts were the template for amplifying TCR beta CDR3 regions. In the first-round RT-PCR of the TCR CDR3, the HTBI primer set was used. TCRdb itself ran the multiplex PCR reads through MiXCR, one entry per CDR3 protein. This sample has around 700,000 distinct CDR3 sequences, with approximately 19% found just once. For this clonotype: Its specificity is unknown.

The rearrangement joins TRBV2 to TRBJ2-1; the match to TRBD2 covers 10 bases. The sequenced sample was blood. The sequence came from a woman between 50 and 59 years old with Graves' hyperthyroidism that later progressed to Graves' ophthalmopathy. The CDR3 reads CASIAGGNEQFF. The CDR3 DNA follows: TGTGCCAGCATAGCGGGGGGTAATGAGCAGTTCTTC.